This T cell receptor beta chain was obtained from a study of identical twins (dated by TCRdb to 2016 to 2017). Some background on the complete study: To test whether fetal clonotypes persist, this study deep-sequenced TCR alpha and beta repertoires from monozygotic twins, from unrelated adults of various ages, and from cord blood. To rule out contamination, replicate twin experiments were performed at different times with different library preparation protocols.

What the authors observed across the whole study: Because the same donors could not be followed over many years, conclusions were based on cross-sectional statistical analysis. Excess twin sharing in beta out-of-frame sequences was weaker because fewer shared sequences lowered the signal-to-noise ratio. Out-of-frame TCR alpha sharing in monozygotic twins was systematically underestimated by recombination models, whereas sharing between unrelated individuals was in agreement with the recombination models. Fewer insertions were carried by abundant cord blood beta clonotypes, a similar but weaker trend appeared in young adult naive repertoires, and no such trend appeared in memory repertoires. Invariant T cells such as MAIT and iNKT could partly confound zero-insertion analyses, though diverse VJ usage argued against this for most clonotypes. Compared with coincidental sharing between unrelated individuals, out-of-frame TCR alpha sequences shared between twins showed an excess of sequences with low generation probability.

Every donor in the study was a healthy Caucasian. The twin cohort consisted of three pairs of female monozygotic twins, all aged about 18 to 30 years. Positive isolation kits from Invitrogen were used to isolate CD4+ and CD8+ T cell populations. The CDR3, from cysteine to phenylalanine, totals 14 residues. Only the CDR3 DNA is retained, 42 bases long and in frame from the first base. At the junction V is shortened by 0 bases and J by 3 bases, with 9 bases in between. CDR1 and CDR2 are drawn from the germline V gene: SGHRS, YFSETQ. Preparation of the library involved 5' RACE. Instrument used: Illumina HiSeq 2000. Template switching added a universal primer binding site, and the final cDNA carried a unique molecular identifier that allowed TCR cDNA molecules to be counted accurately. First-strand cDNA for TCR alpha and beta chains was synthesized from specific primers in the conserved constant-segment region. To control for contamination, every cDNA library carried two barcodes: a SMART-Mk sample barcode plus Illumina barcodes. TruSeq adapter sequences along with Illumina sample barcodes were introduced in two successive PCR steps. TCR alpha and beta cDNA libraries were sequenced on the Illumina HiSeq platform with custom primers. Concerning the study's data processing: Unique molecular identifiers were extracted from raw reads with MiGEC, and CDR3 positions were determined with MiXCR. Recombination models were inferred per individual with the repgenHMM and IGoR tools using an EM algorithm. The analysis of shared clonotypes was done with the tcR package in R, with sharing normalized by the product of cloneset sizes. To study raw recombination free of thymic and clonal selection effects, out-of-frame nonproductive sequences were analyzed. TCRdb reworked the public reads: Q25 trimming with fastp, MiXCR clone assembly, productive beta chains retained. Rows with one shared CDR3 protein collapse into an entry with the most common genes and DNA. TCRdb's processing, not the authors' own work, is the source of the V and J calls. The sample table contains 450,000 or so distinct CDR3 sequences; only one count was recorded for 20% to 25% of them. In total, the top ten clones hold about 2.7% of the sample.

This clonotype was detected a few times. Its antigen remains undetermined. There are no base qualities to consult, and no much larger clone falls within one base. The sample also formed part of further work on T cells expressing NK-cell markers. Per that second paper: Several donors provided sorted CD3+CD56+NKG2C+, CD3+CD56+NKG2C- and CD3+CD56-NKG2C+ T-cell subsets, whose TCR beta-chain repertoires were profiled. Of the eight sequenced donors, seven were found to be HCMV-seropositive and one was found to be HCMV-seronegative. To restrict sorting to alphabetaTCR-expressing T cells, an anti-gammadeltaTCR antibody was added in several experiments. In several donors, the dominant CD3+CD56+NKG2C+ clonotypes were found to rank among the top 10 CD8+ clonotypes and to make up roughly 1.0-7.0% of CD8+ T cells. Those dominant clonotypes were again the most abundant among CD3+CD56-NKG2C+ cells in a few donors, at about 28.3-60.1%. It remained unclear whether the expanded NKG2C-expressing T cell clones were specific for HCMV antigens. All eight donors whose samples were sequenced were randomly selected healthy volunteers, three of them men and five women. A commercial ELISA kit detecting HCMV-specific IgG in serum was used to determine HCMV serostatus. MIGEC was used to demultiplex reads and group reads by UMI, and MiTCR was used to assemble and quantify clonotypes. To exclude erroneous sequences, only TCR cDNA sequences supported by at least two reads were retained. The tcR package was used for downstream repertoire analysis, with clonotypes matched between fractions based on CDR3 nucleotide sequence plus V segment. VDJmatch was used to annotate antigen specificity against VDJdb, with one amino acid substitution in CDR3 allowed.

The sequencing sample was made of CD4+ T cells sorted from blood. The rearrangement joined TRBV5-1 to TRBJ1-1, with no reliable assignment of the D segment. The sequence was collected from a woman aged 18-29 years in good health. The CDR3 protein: CASSLGGTYTEAFF. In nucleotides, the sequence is TGCGCCAGCAGCTTGGGCGGCACATACACTGAAGCTTTCTTT.